This T cell receptor beta chain was observed in a study of T cell changes during pregnancy in multiple sclerosis. Per germline, CDR1 DFQATT and CDR2 SNEGSKA (reference sequence). This CDR3 region has 11 residues. Using immunoSEQ multiplex PCR, the repertoire was profiled, and TCRdb retains in-frame clones only, with some absent. The sample has tens of thousands of clones; roughly 91% are singletons. The sequence was collected from a female donor with multiple sclerosis, enrolled in a pregnancy study. The sample here was peripheral blood, taken before pregnancy. The V call is TRBV20-1, the J call TRBJ2-7, with 9 bases that match TRBD1. The CDR3 nucleotides read TGCGGGACAGGGATCGACTACGAGCAGTACTTC. It encodes CGTGIDYEQYF.